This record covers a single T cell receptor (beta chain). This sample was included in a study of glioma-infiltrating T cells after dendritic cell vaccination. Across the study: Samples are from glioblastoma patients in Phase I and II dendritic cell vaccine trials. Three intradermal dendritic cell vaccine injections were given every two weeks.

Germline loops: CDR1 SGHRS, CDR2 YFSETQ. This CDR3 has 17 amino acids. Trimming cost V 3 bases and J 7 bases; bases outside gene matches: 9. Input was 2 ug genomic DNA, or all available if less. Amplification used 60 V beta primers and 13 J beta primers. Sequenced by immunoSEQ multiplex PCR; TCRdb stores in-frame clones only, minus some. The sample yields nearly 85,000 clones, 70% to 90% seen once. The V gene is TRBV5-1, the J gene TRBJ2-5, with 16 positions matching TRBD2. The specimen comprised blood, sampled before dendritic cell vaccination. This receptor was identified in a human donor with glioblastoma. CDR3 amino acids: CASSSRGLAGGPGTQYF. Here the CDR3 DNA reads TGCGCCAGCAGCTCCCGGGGACTAGCGGGGGGGCCCGGGACCCAGTACTTC.